This T cell receptor (beta chain) derives from a study of T cells expressing NK-cell markers. Study information: HCMV seropositivity characterized most of the eight sequenced donors, and seronegativity one. Study results and caveats: Among several donors, these clonotypes also ranked first in the CD3+CD56-NKG2C+ fraction.

The CDR3 is made up of 15 amino acids. What made the TCR beta cDNA was 5'RACE template switching with UMIs. Using the 5' RACE reads, TCRdb records one entry per CDR3 protein without DNA. The sample includes approximately 380,000 distinct CDR3 sequences. Regarding this clonotype: The antigen is unknown.

The origin of this receptor is a man aged 18 to 69 in good health. Sequenced input: blood T cells: a sorted CD56 or NKG2C T cell subset, CD4+ or CD8+ T cells, or bulk PBMC T cells (not recorded which). The chain employs TRBV12-3 or TRBV12-4 and TRBJ2-5; the D call of TRBD1 rests on TCRdb alone, since no DNA is present to check it. CDR3 loop: CASSLQGGFQETQYF.